Sequencing of this TCR beta chain was carried out in a study of T cell responses to AZD1222 COVID-19 vaccine. General study findings and limits: Only a handful of AZD1222 recipients, roughly six in all, had baseline seropositivity. Donors were mostly white British, more females; clonal diversity possibly underestimated. Repertoires were obtained solely post-peak T cell response.

On this clone itself: What it binds is unknown.

This table comes from immunoSEQ multiplex PCR, and its TCRdb copy is limited to in-frame clones, with some not included. The repertoire has 75,000 to 95,000 clones, approximately 90% of them found once; the top ten carry about 9%. Germline loops: CDR1 KGHSH, CDR2 LQKENI. CDR3 length equals 13 residues. The V and J ends lost 5 bases and 0 bases respectively, with 4 bases between them. This specimen was peripheral blood, taken 28 days after the second dose of the MenACWY control vaccine. The V call is TRBV18, the J call TRBJ2-2, with no clear D. This sequence originates from an adult who received the MenACWY meningococcal vaccine as a control. The CDR3 sequence: CASSSTNTGELFF. The CDR3 DNA reads TGTGCCAGCTCATCAACGAACACCGGGGAGCTGTTTTTT.